The clone carrying this T cell receptor (beta chain) was seen a handful of times. The data originate from a study of blood T cell repertoires in COVID-19. The overall study: Donors in the United States, Italy and Spain gave samples during acute or convalescent COVID-19. T cells, B-cell-depleted T cells, or PBMCs provided the cDNA or gDNA that served as material.

Per the study methods: Estimates of nucleated cell counts were drawn from the amplification of reference gene primers. Here immunoSEQ multiplex PCR was the method, and the copy in TCRdb shows in-frame clones only, minus some. From that table come the V and J calls and clone size; the DNA was used to work out D and trimming. There are under 200,000 clones in the sample; nearly 90% occur only once, and roughly 21% lies in the top ten. CDR3 length equals 15 residues. Trimming cost V 3 bases and J 2 bases; bases outside gene matches: 5. Germline V gene lookup returns CDR1 MNHNS and CDR2 SASEGT. This chain uses TRBV6-1 with TRBJ1-2, with 8 bases lining up with TRBD1. The TCR comes from a man in his sixties with active or convalescent COVID-19. Sequencing was performed on peripheral blood. CDR3 residues: CASSEQGAGNYGYTF. In DNA form, the CDR3 reads TGTGCCAGCAGTGAGCAGGGGGCAGGGAACTATGGCTACACCTTC.